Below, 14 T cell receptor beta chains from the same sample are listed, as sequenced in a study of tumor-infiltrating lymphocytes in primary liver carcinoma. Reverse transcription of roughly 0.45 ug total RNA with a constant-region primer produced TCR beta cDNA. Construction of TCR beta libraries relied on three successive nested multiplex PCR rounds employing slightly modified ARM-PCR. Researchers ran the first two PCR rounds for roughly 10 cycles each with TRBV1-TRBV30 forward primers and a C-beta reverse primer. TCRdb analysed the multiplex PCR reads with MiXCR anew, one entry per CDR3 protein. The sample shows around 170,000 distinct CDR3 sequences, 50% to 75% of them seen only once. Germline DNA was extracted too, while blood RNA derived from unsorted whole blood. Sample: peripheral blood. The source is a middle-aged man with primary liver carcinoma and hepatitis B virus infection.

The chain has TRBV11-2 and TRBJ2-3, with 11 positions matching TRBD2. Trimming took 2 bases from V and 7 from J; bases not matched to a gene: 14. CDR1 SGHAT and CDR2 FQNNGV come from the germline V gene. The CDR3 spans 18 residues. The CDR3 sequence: CASSLTPMGLADKYTQYF. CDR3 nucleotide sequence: TGTGCCAGCAGCTTAACCCCTATGGGACTAGCGGATAAATATACGCAGTATTTT.

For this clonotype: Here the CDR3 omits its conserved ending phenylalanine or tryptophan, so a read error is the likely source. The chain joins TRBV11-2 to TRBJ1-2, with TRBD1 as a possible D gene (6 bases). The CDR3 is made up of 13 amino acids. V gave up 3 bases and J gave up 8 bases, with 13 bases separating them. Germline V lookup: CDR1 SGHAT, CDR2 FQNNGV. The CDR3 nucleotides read TGTGCCAGCAGCTTCACGGGGGCGGTGGGCTACACCCTC. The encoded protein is CASSFTGAVGYTL.

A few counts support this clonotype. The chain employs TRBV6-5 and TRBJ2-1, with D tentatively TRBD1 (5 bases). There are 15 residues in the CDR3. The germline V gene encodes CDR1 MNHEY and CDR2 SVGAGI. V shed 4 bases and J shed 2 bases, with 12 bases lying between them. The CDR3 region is CASSSGQGTYNEQFF. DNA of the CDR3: TGTGCCAGCAGTTCAGGGCAGGGAACCTACAATGAGCAGTTCTTC.

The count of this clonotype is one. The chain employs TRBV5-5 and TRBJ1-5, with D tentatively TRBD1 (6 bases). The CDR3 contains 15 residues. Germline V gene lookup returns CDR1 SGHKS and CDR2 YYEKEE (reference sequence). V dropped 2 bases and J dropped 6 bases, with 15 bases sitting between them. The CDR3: CASSFSGGGGQPQHF. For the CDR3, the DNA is TGTGCCAGCAGCTTCTCGGGGGGAGGGGGTCAGCCCCAGCATTTT.

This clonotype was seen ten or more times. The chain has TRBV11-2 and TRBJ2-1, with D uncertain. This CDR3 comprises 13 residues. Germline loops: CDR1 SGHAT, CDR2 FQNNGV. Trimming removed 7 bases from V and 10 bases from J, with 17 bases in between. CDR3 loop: CASTLLTSVEQFF. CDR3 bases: TGTGCCAGCACCCTCTTGACCTCGGTCGAGCAGTTCTTC.

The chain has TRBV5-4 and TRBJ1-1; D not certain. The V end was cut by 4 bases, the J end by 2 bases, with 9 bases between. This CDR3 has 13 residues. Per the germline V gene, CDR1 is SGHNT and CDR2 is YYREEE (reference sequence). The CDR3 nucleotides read TGTGCCAGCAGCCCCCTTGGAAACACTGAAGCTTTCTTT. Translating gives CASSPLGNTEAFF.

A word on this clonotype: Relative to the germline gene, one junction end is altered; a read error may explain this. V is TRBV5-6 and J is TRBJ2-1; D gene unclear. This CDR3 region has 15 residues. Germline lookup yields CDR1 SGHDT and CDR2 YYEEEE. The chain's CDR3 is CASSFNGPYGDEQLF. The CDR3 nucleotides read TGTGCCAGCAGCTTTAATGGACCTTACGGCGATGAGCAGTTATTC.

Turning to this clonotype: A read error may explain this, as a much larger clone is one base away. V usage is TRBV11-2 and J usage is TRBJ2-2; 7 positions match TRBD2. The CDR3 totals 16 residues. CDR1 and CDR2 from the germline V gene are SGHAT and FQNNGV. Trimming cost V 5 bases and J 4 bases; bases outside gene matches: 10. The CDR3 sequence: CASSTPMTSSTGELFF. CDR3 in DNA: TGTGCCAGCAGCACCCCGATGACTAGCAGCACCGGGGAGCTGTTTTTT.

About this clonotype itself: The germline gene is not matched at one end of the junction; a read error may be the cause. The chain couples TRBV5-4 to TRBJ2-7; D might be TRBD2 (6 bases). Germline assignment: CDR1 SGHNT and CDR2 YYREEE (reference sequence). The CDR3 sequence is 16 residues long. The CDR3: CASTQWGVLSSSEQYF. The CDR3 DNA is TGTGCCAGCACCCAATGGGGGGTGTTGAGCTCCTCCGAGCAGTACTTC.

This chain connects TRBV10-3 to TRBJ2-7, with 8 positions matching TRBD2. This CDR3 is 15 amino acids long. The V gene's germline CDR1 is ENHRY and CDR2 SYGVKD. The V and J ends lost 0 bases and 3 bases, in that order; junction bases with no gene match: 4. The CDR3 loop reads CAISESTSGSYEQYF. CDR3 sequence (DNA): TGTGCCATCAGTGAGTCAACTAGCGGAAGCTACGAGCAGTACTTC.

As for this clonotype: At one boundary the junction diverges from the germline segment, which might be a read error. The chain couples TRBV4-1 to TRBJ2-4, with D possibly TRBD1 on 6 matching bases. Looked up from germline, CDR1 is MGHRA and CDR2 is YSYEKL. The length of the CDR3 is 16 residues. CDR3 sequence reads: CASSQGVLGAKKIQYF. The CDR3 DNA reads TGCGCCAGCAGCCAAGGAGTGTTGGGGGCCAAAAAGATTCAGTACTTC.

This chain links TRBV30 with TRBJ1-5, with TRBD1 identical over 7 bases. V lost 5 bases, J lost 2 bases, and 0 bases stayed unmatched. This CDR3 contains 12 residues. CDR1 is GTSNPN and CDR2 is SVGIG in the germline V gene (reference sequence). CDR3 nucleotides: TGTGCCTGGGGGACAGGCAATCAGCCCCAGCATTTT. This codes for CAWGTGNQPQHF.

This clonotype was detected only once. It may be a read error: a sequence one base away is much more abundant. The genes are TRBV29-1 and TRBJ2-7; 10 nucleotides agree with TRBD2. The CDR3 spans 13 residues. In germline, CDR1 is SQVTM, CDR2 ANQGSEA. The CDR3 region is CSAKREGQGEQCF. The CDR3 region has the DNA TGCAGCGCCAAGCGGGAGGGCCAGGGCGAGCAGTGCTTC.

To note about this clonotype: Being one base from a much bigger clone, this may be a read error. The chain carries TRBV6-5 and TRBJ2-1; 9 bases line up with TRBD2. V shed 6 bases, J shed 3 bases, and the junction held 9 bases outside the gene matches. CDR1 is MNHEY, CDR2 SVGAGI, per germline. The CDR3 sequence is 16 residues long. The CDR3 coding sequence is TGTGCCAGCAGATATCAGACTAGCGGCGACTACAATGAGCAGTTCTTC. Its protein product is CASRYQTSGDYNEQFF.